The rows below give T cell receptor beta chains drawn from one sample of a study of PD-L1 blockade in urothelial cancer. The assay was immunoSEQ multiplex PCR, and TCRdb's table has in-frame clones only and misses some. The sample holds approximately 90,000 clones, 84% seen once. Sequenced material: PBMCs, taken around atezolizumab (anti-PD-L1) treatment. The receptors come from a man aged 55 to 70 with urothelial cancer. The CDR3 runs from the conserved cysteine through the conserved F or W. The order of the fields is D gene, V gene, clone size, J gene, CDR3 length, CDR3 protein, CDR3 DNA. D genes are given only for firm matches. For some rows the clone size is stated as once, few or many, or as a class when expanded; others skip it.

d_call: TRBD1; v_call: TRBV7-3; clone_size: NA; j_call: TRBJ2-7; cdr3_length: 15; cdr3_aa: CASSLEPGQAYEQYF; cdr3_nt: TGTGCCAGCAGCCTTGAACCGGGACAGGCCTACGAGCAGTACTTC
d_call: TRBD2; v_call: TRBV18; clone_size: NA; j_call: TRBJ2-7; cdr3_length: 14; cdr3_aa: CASSRGGSTYEQYF; cdr3_nt: TGTGCCAGCTCACGTGGCGGGAGTACCTACGAGCAGTACTTC
d_call: NA; v_call: TRBV6-1; clone_size: NA; j_call: TRBJ1-2; cdr3_length: 16; cdr3_aa: CASSEGQGSFKYGYTF; cdr3_nt: TGTGCCAGCAGTGAAGGGCAGGGAAGTTTTAAGTATGGCTACACCTTC
d_call: NA; v_call: TRBV9; clone_size: NA; j_call: TRBJ2-1; cdr3_length: 14; cdr3_aa: CASSAPLRGNEQFF; cdr3_nt: TGTGCCAGCAGCGCCCCGCTAAGGGGCAATGAGCAGTTCTTC
d_call: NA; v_call: TRBV13; clone_size: NA; j_call: TRBJ1-5; cdr3_length: 18; cdr3_aa: CASSFSRGGVVGNQPQHF; cdr3_nt: TGTGCCAGCAGCTTTAGTAGAGGGGGGGTGGTAGGCAATCAGCCCCAGCATTTT
d_call: TRBD1; v_call: TRBV2; clone_size: NA; j_call: TRBJ2-5; cdr3_length: 14; cdr3_aa: CASTNDRVGETQYF; cdr3_nt: TGTGCCAGCACTAACGACAGGGTGGGAGAGACCCAGTACTTC
d_call: TRBD1; v_call: TRBV25-1; clone_size: NA; j_call: TRBJ2-1; cdr3_length: 13; cdr3_aa: CATQGQGWYEQFF; cdr3_nt: TGTGCCACCCAGGGACAGGGTTGGTATGAGCAGTTCTTC
d_call: NA; v_call: TRBV30; clone_size: NA; j_call: TRBJ2-7; cdr3_length: 12; cdr3_aa: CAWSPGQHEQYF; cdr3_nt: TGTGCCTGGAGTCCGGGTCAACACGAGCAGTACTTC
d_call: NA; v_call: TRBV5-3; clone_size: NA; j_call: TRBJ1-1; cdr3_length: 14; cdr3_aa: CARSSVPRNTEAFF; cdr3_nt: TGTGCCAGAAGCTCCGTCCCGCGGAACACTGAAGCTTTCTTT
d_call: TRBD1; v_call: TRBV10-3; clone_size: NA; j_call: TRBJ2-7; cdr3_length: 17; cdr3_aa: CAIRGDTGTGISYEQYF; cdr3_nt: TGTGCCATCAGGGGGGATACCGGGACAGGGATCTCCTACGAGCAGTACTTC
d_call: TRBD1; v_call: TRBV5-1; clone_size: few; j_call: TRBJ2-7; cdr3_length: 15; cdr3_aa: CASSLARGTSYEQYF; cdr3_nt: TGCGCCAGCAGCTTGGCCAGGGGGACCTCCTACGAGCAGTACTTC
d_call: NA; v_call: TRBV7-9; clone_size: NA; j_call: TRBJ2-1; cdr3_length: 14; cdr3_aa: CASSLARDNPEQFF; cdr3_nt: TGTGCCAGCAGCTTAGCCCGGGACAACCCTGAGCAGTTCTTC
d_call: TRBD2; v_call: TRBV2; clone_size: NA; j_call: TRBJ2-2; cdr3_length: 16; cdr3_aa: CASRRLGLAGTGELFF; cdr3_nt: TGTGCCAGCAGGAGGCTGGGACTAGCGGGAACCGGGGAGCTGTTTTTT
d_call: TRBD1; v_call: TRBV6-5; clone_size: NA; j_call: TRBJ2-7; cdr3_length: 14; cdr3_aa: CASSPGQAFGEQYF; cdr3_nt: TGTGCCAGCAGCCCGGGACAGGCGTTCGGCGAGCAGTACTTC
d_call: NA; v_call: TRBV5-6; clone_size: NA; j_call: TRBJ1-2; cdr3_length: 18; cdr3_aa: CASSLAPWGQVGDYGYTF; cdr3_nt: TGTGCCAGCAGCTTGGCTCCATGGGGTCAGGTCGGGGACTATGGCTACACCTTC
d_call: NA; v_call: TRBV7-2; clone_size: NA; j_call: TRBJ2-5; cdr3_length: 14; cdr3_aa: CASSLVAGVETQYF; cdr3_nt: TGTGCCAGCAGCTTAGTTGCAGGGGTGGAGACCCAGTACTTC
d_call: NA; v_call: TRBV29-1; clone_size: once; j_call: TRBJ1-2; cdr3_length: 12; cdr3_aa: CSVESGVHGYTF; cdr3_nt: TGCAGCGTTGAATCAGGGGTCCATGGCTACACCTTC
d_call: NA; v_call: TRBV7-2; clone_size: NA; j_call: TRBJ1-1; cdr3_length: 14; cdr3_aa: CAIPRGGMDTEAFF; cdr3_nt: TGTGCCATCCCTAGGGGGGGAATGGACACTGAAGCTTTCTTT
d_call: NA; v_call: TRBV11-3; clone_size: NA; j_call: TRBJ2-3; cdr3_length: 15; cdr3_aa: CASSVSGEPTDTQYF; cdr3_nt: TGTGCCAGCAGCGTATCAGGGGAACCGACAGATACGCAGTATTTT
d_call: NA; v_call: TRBV15; clone_size: NA; j_call: TRBJ2-5; cdr3_length: 17; cdr3_aa: CATSRDPPGVFQETQYF; cdr3_nt: TGTGCCACCAGCAGAGATCCCCCAGGGGTATTCCAAGAGACCCAGTACTTC
d_call: TRBD1; v_call: TRBV28; clone_size: NA; j_call: TRBJ1-6; cdr3_length: 13; cdr3_aa: CASSGTGRGGLHF; cdr3_nt: TGTGCCAGCAGTGGGACAGGGCGGGGTGGGCTCCACTTT
d_call: TRBD1; v_call: TRBV6-1; clone_size: NA; j_call: TRBJ2-5; cdr3_length: 14; cdr3_aa: CASSTPGGRETQYF; cdr3_nt: TGTGCCAGCTCAACCCCAGGGGGCCGAGAGACCCAGTACTTC
d_call: TRBD2; v_call: TRBV10-2; clone_size: NA; j_call: TRBJ2-2; cdr3_length: 15; cdr3_aa: CATRGLAGDTGELFF; cdr3_nt: TGCGCCACCAGAGGACTAGCGGGAGACACCGGGGAGCTGTTTTTT
d_call: NA; v_call: TRBV7-9; clone_size: once; j_call: TRBJ2-5; cdr3_length: 14; cdr3_aa: CASSRRSGQETQYF; cdr3_nt: TGTGCCAGCAGCCGTAGGTCGGGCCAAGAGACCCAGTACTTC
d_call: NA; v_call: TRBV19; clone_size: NA; j_call: TRBJ2-1; cdr3_length: 14; cdr3_aa: CASQRAGRLNEQFF; cdr3_nt: TGTGCCAGTCAGAGGGCGGGGAGGCTCAATGAGCAGTTCTTC
d_call: NA; v_call: TRBV9; clone_size: NA; j_call: TRBJ2-7; cdr3_length: 15; cdr3_aa: CASSSHGGGAPEQYF; cdr3_nt: TGTGCCAGCAGCTCTCACGGCGGAGGGGCTCCCGAGCAGTACTTC
d_call: NA; v_call: TRBV28; clone_size: NA; j_call: TRBJ2-7; cdr3_length: 15; cdr3_aa: CASSLGGSGPSSWYF; cdr3_nt: TGTGCCAGCAGTTTAGGGGGTAGCGGCCCGAGCAGTTGGTACTTC
d_call: NA; v_call: TRBV21-1; clone_size: NA; j_call: TRBJ1-5; cdr3_length: 17; cdr3_aa: CARPPYKREESNQPQHF; cdr3_nt: TGTGCCAGACCGCCCTATAAGAGGGAGGAAAGCAATCAGCCCCAGCATTTT
d_call: TRBD2; v_call: TRBV5-3; clone_size: NA; j_call: TRBJ2-3; cdr3_length: 16; cdr3_aa: CARSRARTSGTYTQYF; cdr3_nt: TGTGCCAGAAGCCGGGCACGGACTAGCGGGACCTATACGCAGTATTTT
d_call: TRBD2; v_call: TRBV5-4; clone_size: NA; j_call: TRBJ2-1; cdr3_length: 18; cdr3_aa: CASSPPGASGGNDNEQFF; cdr3_nt: TGTGCCAGCAGCCCACCCGGGGCTAGCGGGGGGAACGACAATGAGCAGTTCTTC
d_call: NA; v_call: TRBV7-9; clone_size: NA; j_call: TRBJ2-3; cdr3_length: 13; cdr3_aa: CASIPPAADTQYF; cdr3_nt: TGTGCCAGCATCCCCCCCGCGGCGGATACGCAGTATTTT
d_call: TRBD2; v_call: TRBV11-3; clone_size: NA; j_call: TRBJ2-7; cdr3_length: 15; cdr3_aa: CASSPSGLSSREQYF; cdr3_nt: TGTGCCAGCAGCCCTAGCGGGTTGTCGTCGAGGGAGCAGTACTTC
d_call: TRBD1; v_call: TRBV19; clone_size: few; j_call: TRBJ1-2; cdr3_length: 15; cdr3_aa: CASSSTGTLSYGYTF; cdr3_nt: TGTGCCAGTAGTTCGACAGGGACCCTTTCCTATGGCTACACCTTC
d_call: NA; v_call: TRBV19; clone_size: NA; j_call: TRBJ2-2; cdr3_length: 13; cdr3_aa: CASSQTNTGELFF; cdr3_nt: TGTGCCAGTAGCCAGACGAACACCGGGGAGCTGTTTTTT
d_call: NA; v_call: TRBV6-5; clone_size: NA; j_call: TRBJ2-7; cdr3_length: 10; cdr3_aa: CASREYEQYF; cdr3_nt: TGTGCCAGCAGGGAGTACGAGCAGTACTTC
d_call: NA; v_call: TRBV25-1; clone_size: NA; j_call: TRBJ1-2; cdr3_length: 13; cdr3_aa: CASSELVQDGYTF; cdr3_nt: TGTGCCAGCAGTGAATTGGTACAGGATGGCTACACCTTC
d_call: NA; v_call: TRBV7-9; clone_size: NA; j_call: TRBJ2-3; cdr3_length: 14; cdr3_aa: CASSFRQSTDTQYF; cdr3_nt: TGTGCCAGCAGCTTCAGGCAGTCCACAGATACGCAGTATTTT
d_call: TRBD1; v_call: TRBV2; clone_size: NA; j_call: TRBJ1-5; cdr3_length: 16; cdr3_aa: CASSFRRQGDLQPQHF; cdr3_nt: TGTGCCAGCAGTTTCCGCAGACAGGGGGATCTTCAGCCCCAGCATTTT
d_call: TRBD1; v_call: TRBV9; clone_size: NA; j_call: TRBJ2-7; cdr3_length: 13; cdr3_aa: CASSGTGEYEQYF; cdr3_nt: TGTGCCAGCAGCGGGACAGGGGAGTACGAGCAGTACTTC
d_call: NA; v_call: TRBV28; clone_size: NA; j_call: TRBJ1-2; cdr3_length: 14; cdr3_aa: CASSGLAELYGYTF; cdr3_nt: TGTGCCAGTTCAGGGCTGGCGGAGCTATATGGCTACACCTTC
d_call: NA; v_call: TRBV6-1; clone_size: once; j_call: TRBJ2-3; cdr3_length: 13; cdr3_aa: CASSPTVTDTQYF; cdr3_nt: TGTGCCAGCAGTCCGACAGTGACAGATACGCAGTATTTT
d_call: NA; v_call: TRBV5-6; clone_size: NA; j_call: TRBJ2-5; cdr3_length: 14; cdr3_aa: CASSYVQGQETQYF; cdr3_nt: TGTGCCAGCAGCTACGTTCAGGGACAAGAGACCCAGTACTTC
d_call: TRBD2; v_call: TRBV5-1; clone_size: NA; j_call: TRBJ2-7; cdr3_length: 14; cdr3_aa: CASSFRLAGYEQYF; cdr3_nt: TGCGCCAGCAGCTTTCGACTAGCGGGTTACGAGCAGTACTTC
d_call: TRBD1; v_call: TRBV6-1; clone_size: NA; j_call: TRBJ1-5; cdr3_length: 13; cdr3_aa: CASRSTGGMPQHF; cdr3_nt: TGTGCCAGCAGATCGACAGGGGGTATGCCCCAGCATTTT
d_call: NA; v_call: TRBV29-1; clone_size: NA; j_call: TRBJ2-1; cdr3_length: 11; cdr3_aa: CSVGARGEQFF; cdr3_nt: TGCAGCGTTGGTGCCAGGGGTGAGCAGTTCTTC
d_call: NA; v_call: TRBV18; clone_size: NA; j_call: TRBJ1-1; cdr3_length: 14; cdr3_aa: CASSPNLQEAEAFF; cdr3_nt: TGTGCCAGCTCACCAAACTTACAGGAAGCTGAAGCTTTCTTT
d_call: NA; v_call: TRBV28; clone_size: NA; j_call: TRBJ2-3; cdr3_length: 13; cdr3_aa: CASSRRRTDTQYF; cdr3_nt: TGTGCCAGCAGCAGGCGTCGAACAGATACGCAGTATTTT
d_call: NA; v_call: TRBV5-4; clone_size: NA; j_call: TRBJ2-3; cdr3_length: 14; cdr3_aa: CASRGAGRTDTQYF; cdr3_nt: TGTGCCAGCAGGGGAGCGGGCCGCACAGATACGCAGTATTTT
d_call: TRBD1; v_call: TRBV19; clone_size: NA; j_call: TRBJ1-4; cdr3_length: 16; cdr3_aa: CASSMGQGATNEKLFF; cdr3_nt: TGTGCCAGTAGTATGGGACAGGGAGCAACTAATGAAAAACTGTTTTTT
d_call: TRBD1; v_call: TRBV15; clone_size: NA; j_call: TRBJ1-5; cdr3_length: 13; cdr3_aa: CATSLDRVQPQHF; cdr3_nt: TGTGCCACCAGCCTAGACAGGGTTCAGCCCCAGCATTTT
d_call: NA; v_call: TRBV5-1; clone_size: few; j_call: TRBJ1-1; cdr3_length: 14; cdr3_aa: CASSLGARNTEAFF; cdr3_nt: TGCGCCAGCAGCTTGGGGGCCAGGAACACTGAAGCTTTCTTT
d_call: NA; v_call: TRBV28; clone_size: NA; j_call: TRBJ2-7; cdr3_length: 15; cdr3_aa: CASSLTGRGSYEQYF; cdr3_nt: TGTGCCAGCAGTTTAACAGGGAGGGGCTCCTACGAGCAGTACTTC
d_call: TRBD1; v_call: TRBV2; clone_size: NA; j_call: TRBJ2-5; cdr3_length: 15; cdr3_aa: CASRATGAPQETQYF; cdr3_nt: TGTGCCAGCAGAGCTACAGGGGCGCCCCAAGAGACCCAGTACTTC
d_call: TRBD1; v_call: TRBV18; clone_size: NA; j_call: TRBJ1-3; cdr3_length: 16; cdr3_aa: CASSPQTGGSGNTIYF; cdr3_nt: TGTGCCAGCTCACCCCAGACAGGGGGCTCTGGAAACACCATATATTTT
d_call: NA; v_call: TRBV12-2; clone_size: NA; j_call: TRBJ1-4; cdr3_length: 17; cdr3_aa: CASRSRSLTGEEEKLFF; cdr3_nt: TGTGCAAGTCGCTCACGATCATTGACAGGGGAAGAGGAAAAACTGTTTTTT
d_call: TRBD1; v_call: TRBV5-1; clone_size: NA; j_call: TRBJ1-2; cdr3_length: 14; cdr3_aa: CASSPIGTGSGYTF; cdr3_nt: TGCGCCAGCAGCCCGATAGGGACAGGGTCAGGCTACACCTTC
d_call: TRBD1; v_call: TRBV28; clone_size: few; j_call: TRBJ1-2; cdr3_length: 15; cdr3_aa: CASSFPTGQSYGYTF; cdr3_nt: TGTGCCAGCAGTTTCCCGACAGGGCAATCATATGGCTACACCTTC
d_call: TRBD1; v_call: TRBV27; clone_size: NA; j_call: TRBJ2-7; cdr3_length: 15; cdr3_aa: CASSTTGTEVYEQYF; cdr3_nt: TGTGCCAGCAGTACAACCGGGACAGAAGTCTACGAGCAGTACTTC
d_call: TRBD2; v_call: TRBV6-5; clone_size: NA; j_call: TRBJ2-2; cdr3_length: 15; cdr3_aa: CASRRGLAGSGELFF; cdr3_nt: TGTGCCAGCAGGCGAGGCCTAGCGGGGAGCGGGGAGCTGTTTTTT